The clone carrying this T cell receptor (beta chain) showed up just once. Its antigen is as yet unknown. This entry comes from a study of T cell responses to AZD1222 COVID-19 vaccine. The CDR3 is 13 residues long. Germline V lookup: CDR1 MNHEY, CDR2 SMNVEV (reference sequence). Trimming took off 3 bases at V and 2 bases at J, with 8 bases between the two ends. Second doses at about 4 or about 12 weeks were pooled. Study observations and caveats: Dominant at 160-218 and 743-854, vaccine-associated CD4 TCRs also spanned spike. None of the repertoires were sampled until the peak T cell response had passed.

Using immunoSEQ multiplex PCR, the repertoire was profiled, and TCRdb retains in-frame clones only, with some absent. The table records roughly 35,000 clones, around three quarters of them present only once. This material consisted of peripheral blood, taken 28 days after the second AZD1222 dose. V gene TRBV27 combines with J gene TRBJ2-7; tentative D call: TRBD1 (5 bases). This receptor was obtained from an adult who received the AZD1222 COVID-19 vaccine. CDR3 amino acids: CASSFRQTYEQYF. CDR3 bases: TGTGCCAGCAGTTTTCGACAGACCTACGAGCAGTACTTC.